This T cell receptor (beta chain) originates from a study of T cell responses to AZD1222 COVID-19 vaccine. General study results and limits: Samples come after the peak T cell response, not at day 14. At 160-218 and 743-854, vaccine-associated CD4 TCRs were dominant, and they spanned spike. Among spike-specific TCRs, nearly half reportedly target unmutated variant regions. Spike-specific TCR repertoires showed rising breadth and depth after two AZD1222 doses.

Profiling relied on immunoSEQ multiplex PCR, and the TCRdb table lists in-frame clones only, not all of them. The sample gives about 35,000 clones, approximately 90% of which show up once; 11% is in the top ten. The CDR3 contains 14 residues. Germline lookup yields CDR1 SNHLY and CDR2 FYNNEI. Trimming left V 0 bases short and J 2 bases short, with 7 bases between. Points on this clone: Its antigen is still unknown. Other DNA sequences in this specimen translate into the identical CDR3.

The genes are TRBV2 and TRBJ1-2; D is uncertain. The sequence was collected from an adult who received the AZD1222 COVID-19 vaccine. The sequencing here drew on peripheral blood, taken 28 days after the second AZD1222 dose. The CDR3 bases are TGTGCCAGCAGTGAAGCGGCCGGAAACTATGGCTACACCTTC. It codes for CASSEAAGNYGYTF.